This T cell receptor beta chain was observed in a study of cytomegalovirus exposure and HLA in healthy donors. Study context: Within an early data release were roughly 90 million unique TCRs drawn from HLA-typed donors. General study findings and limits: Available immune exposure information was restricted to CMV serostatus only. Associated with HLA alleles at 0.05 false discovery rate in a later analysis were some 18,000 TCR beta sequences.

Details on this clone: Its specificity is not known.

60 Vbeta and 13 Jbeta primers were used in PCR. Using immunoSEQ multiplex PCR, the repertoire was profiled, and TCRdb retains in-frame clones only, with some absent. In total, the table holds about 150,000 clones. Germline-derived CDR1 and CDR2 are LNHDA and SQIVND (reference sequence). The length of the CDR3 is 14 residues. Trimming took off 7 bases at V and 0 bases at J, with 12 bases between the two ends. The sample was PBMCs. This sequence originates from a woman aged 45-60 years in good health and CMV-seronegative. The chain employs TRBV19 and TRBJ1-1; D is perhaps TRBD1 (5 bases). The CDR3 spells CASMVPGMNTEAFF. As DNA, the CDR3 is TGTGCCAGTATGGTGCCAGGGATGAACACTGAAGCTTTCTTT.